This is a list of T cell receptor beta chains from one sample in a study of cytomegalovirus exposure and HLA in healthy donors. Sequencing used immunoSEQ multiplex PCR; TCRdb keeps in-frame clones, though not all of them. The sample includes 150,000 to 200,000 clones, about 72% of them seen just once. Sequencing was performed on PBMCs. These receptors originate from a man in his fifties in good health and CMV-seropositive. Both conserved end residues are part of each CDR3. A D gene is named only where the DNA matches it firmly. Part of the rows lack a size; the others show once, few, many or a class for expanded clones.

abundance,j_gene,d_gene,v_gene,CDR3aa,CDR3nt
NA,TRBJ1-2,TRBD1,TRBV4-3,CASSQDWQGVYGYTF,TGCGCCAGCAGCCAAGATTGGCAGGGGGTTTATGGCTACACCTTC
few,TRBJ2-6,TRBD1,TRBV5-4,CASKGASGANVLTF,TGTGCCAGCAAGGGGGCGTCTGGGGCCAACGTCCTGACTTTC
NA,TRBJ2-5,TRBD2,TRBV5-1,CASSSGGPQETQYF,TGCGCCAGCAGTAGCGGGGGGCCCCAAGAGACCCAGTACTTC
NA,TRBJ2-1,NA,TRBV7-9,CASSPPGRSYNEQFF,TGTGCCAGCAGCCCCCCGGGGAGATCCTACAATGAGCAGTTCTTC
NA,TRBJ1-2,NA,TRBV6-7,CASSYPMVRTYGYTF,TGTGCCAGCAGTTACCCGATGGTCAGAACCTATGGCTACACCTTC
NA,TRBJ2-5,TRBD2,TRBV13,CASSLDGGSVSSETQYF,TGTGCCAGCAGCTTAGACGGGGGGTCCGTAAGTTCAGAGACCCAGTACTTC
NA,TRBJ1-6,NA,TRBV11-2,CASSLALRDWRNSPLHF,TGTGCCAGCAGCTTAGCCCTCCGGGACTGGCGGAATTCACCCCTCCACTTT
NA,TRBJ1-1,NA,TRBV7-9,CASSLVSGRIANTEAVF,TGTGCCAGCAGCTTAGTTTCGGGGAGAATAGCGAACACTGAAGCTGTCTTT
NA,TRBJ1-1,NA,TRBV4-1,CASSQGRDTQNTEAFF,TGCGCCAGCAGCCAAGGTAGGGACACTCAGAACACTGAAGCTTTCTTT
NA,TRBJ2-1,TRBD1,TRBV10-3,CAISGPGQGRNEQFF,TGTGCCATCAGTGGCCCGGGACAGGGGCGGAATGAGCAGTTCTTC
NA,TRBJ1-4,NA,TRBV7-9,CASSMDSRKATNEKLFF,TGTGCCAGCAGCATGGACAGTCGGAAAGCAACTAATGAAAAACTGTTTTTT
NA,TRBJ1-6,TRBD1,TRBV7-9,CASSPQTGTGGSPLHF,TGTGCCAGCAGCCCACAAACCGGGACAGGGGGCTCACCCCTCCACTTT
NA,TRBJ2-5,TRBD1,TRBV29-1,CSVDREGLWTQYF,TGCAGCGTAGACAGGGAAGGGCTTTGGACCCAGTACTTC
NA,TRBJ1-1,NA,TRBV6-5,CASRTPSRENTEAFF,TGTGCCAGCAGAACTCCCTCCCGAGAGAACACTGAAGCTTTCTTT
NA,TRBJ2-1,NA,TRBV4-2,CASSQDIEGTYNEQFF,TGTGCCAGCAGCCAAGATATAGAGGGCACCTACAATGAGCAGTTCTTC
NA,TRBJ1-1,NA,TRBV2,CASSVNKRGTEAFF,TGTGCCAGCAGTGTGAATAAACGGGGTACTGAAGCTTTCTTT